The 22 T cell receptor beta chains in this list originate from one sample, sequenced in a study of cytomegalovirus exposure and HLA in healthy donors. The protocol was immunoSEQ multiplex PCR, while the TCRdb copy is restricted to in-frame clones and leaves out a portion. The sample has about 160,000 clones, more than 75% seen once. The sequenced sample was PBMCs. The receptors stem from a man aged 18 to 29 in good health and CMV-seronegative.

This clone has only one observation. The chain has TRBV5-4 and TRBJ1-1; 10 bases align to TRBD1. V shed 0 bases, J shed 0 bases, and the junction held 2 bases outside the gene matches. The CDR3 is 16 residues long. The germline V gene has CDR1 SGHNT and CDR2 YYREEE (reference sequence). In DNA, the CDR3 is TGTGCCAGCAGCTTGGGGACAGGGGGTTTGAACACTGAAGCTTTCTTT. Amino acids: CASSLGTGGLNTEAFF.

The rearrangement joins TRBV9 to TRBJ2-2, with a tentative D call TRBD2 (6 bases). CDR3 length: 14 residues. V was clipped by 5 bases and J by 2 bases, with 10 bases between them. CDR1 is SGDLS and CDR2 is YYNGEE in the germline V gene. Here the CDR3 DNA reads TGTGCCAGCAGAGGGACTGGAAACACCGGGGAGCTGTTTTTT. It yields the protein CASRGTGNTGELFF.

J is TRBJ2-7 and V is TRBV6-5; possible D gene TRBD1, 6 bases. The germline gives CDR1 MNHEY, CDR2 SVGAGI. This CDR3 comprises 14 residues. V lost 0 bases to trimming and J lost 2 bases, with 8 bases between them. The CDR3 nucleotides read TGTGCCAGCAGTTACTCGTGGGGGCCCTACGAGCAGTACTTC. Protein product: CASSYSWGPYEQYF.

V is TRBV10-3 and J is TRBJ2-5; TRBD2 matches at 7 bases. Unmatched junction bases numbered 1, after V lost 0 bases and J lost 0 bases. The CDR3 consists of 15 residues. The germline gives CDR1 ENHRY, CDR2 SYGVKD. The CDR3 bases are TGTGCCATCAGTGAGTCAGGGACTAACCAAGAGACCCAGTACTTC. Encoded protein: CAISESGTNQETQYF.

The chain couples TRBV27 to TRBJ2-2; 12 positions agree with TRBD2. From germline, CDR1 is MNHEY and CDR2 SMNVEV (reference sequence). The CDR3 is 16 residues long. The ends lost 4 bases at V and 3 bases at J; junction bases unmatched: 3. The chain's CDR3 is CASSSGLAGYTGELFF. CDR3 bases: TGTGCCAGCAGTTCAGGACTAGCGGGATACACCGGGGAGCTGTTTTTT.

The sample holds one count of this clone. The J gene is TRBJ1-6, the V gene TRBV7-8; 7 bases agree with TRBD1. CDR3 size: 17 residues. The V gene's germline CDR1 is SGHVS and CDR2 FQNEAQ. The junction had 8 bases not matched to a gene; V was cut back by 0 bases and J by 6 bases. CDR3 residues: CASSLARAGGLNSPLHF. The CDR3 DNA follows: TGTGCCAGCAGCTTAGCGCGGGCAGGGGGACTTAATTCACCCCTCCACTTT.

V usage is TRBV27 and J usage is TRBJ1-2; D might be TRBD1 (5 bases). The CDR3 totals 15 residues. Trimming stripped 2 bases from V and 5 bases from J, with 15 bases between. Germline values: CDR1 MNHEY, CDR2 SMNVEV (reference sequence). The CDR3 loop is CASSLKPGGDYGYTF. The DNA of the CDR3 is TGTGCCAGCAGTTTAAAACCCGGAGGGGATTATGGCTACACCTTC.

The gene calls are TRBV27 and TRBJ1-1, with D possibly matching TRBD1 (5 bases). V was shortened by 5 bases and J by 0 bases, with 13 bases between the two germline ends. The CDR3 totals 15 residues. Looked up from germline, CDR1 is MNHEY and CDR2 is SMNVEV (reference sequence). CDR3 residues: CASSPGGGLNTEAFF. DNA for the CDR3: TGTGCCAGCAGTCCCGGCGGGGGTCTGAACACTGAAGCTTTCTTT.

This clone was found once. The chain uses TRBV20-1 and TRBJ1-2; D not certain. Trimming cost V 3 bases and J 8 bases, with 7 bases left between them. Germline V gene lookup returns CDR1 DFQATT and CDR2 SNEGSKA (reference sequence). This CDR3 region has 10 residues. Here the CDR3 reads CSASYRGYTF. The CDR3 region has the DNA TGCAGTGCTAGTTATCGGGGCTACACCTTC.

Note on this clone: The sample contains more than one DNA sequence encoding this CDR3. CDR3 in amino acids: CASSLGLAGVNEQFF. CDR3 in DNA: TGCGCCAGCAGCTTGGGACTAGCGGGCGTCAATGAGCAGTTCTTC. The chain combines TRBV5-1 with TRBJ2-1, with TRBD2 matching 10 bases. This CDR3 has 15 amino acids. V lost 0 bases, J lost 6 bases, and 3 bases stayed unmatched. Germline loops: CDR1 SGHRS, CDR2 YFSETQ.

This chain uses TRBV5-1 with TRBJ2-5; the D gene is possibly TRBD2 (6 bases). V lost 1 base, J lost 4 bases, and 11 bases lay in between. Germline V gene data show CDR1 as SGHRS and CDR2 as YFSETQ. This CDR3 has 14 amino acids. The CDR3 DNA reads TGCGCCAGCAGCTTGCCCGGGACTGGAGAGACCCAGTACTTC. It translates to CASSLPGTGETQYF.

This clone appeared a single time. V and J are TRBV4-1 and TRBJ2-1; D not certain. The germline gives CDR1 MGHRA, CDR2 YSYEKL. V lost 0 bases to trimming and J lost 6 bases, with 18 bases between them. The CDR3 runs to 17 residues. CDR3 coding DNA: TGCGCCAGCAGCCAAGATCGCCCCAGTGGCCTCCGCAATGAGCAGTTCTTC. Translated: CASSQDRPSGLRNEQFF.

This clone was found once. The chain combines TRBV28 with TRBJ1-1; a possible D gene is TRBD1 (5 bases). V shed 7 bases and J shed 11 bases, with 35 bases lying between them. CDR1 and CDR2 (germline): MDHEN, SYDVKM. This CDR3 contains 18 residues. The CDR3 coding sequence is TGTGCCAGCACCCCGATCGGCGCAGGGAGGGATCTTCATGGGGAGGCTTTCTTT. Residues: CASTPIGAGRDLHGEAFF.

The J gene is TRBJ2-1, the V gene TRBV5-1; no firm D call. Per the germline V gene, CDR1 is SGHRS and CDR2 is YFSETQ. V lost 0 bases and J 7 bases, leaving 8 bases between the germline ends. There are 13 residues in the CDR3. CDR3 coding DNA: TGCGCCAGCAGCTTGGTGAGGCCGAATGAGCAGTTCTTC. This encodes CASSLVRPNEQFF.

The CDR3 DNA is TGTGCCAGCAGCAACGGGACGGGGGGCTACAATGAGCAGTTCTTC. It is translated as CASSNGTGGYNEQFF. This chain links TRBV6-4 with TRBJ2-1; 7 bases fit TRBD2. CDR3 length: 15 residues. CDR1 and CDR2 from the germline V gene are MRHNA and SNTAGT. V lost 6 bases and J lost 3; bases outside the gene matches: 8.

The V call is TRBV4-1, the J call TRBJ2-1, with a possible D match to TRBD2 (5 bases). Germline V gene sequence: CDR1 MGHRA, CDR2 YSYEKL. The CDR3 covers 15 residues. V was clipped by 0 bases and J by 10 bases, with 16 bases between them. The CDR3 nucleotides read TGCGCCAGCAGCCAAGACGGAACTAGTTATGAGGAGCAGTTCTTC. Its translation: CASSQDGTSYEEQFF.

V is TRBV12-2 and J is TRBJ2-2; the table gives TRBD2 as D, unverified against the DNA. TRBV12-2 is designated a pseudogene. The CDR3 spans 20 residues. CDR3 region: CASRSGHLCGGPSFSGELFF. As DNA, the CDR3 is TGTGCAAGTCGCTCTGGTCACCTTTGCGGGGGGCCTTCATTCTCCGGGGAGCTGTTTTTT.

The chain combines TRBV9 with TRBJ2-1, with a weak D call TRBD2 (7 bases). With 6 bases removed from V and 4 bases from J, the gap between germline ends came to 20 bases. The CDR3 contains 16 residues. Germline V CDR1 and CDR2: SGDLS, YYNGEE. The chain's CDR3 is CASTHGGLTIYNEQFF. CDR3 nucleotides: TGTGCCAGCACCCACGGGGGGCTCACAATATACAATGAGCAGTTCTTC. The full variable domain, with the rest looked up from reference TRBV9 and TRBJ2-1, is DSGVTQTPKHLITATGQRVTLRCSPRSGDLSVYWYQQSLDQGLQFLIQYYNGEERAKGNILERFSAQQFPDLHSELNLSSLELGDSALYFCASTHGGLTIYNEQFFGPGTRLTVL.

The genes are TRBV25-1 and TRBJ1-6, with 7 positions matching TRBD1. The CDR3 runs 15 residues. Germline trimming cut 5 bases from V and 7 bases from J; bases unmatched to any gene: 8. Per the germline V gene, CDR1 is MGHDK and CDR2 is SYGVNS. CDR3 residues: CASSSGGTENSPLHF. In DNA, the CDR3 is TGTGCCAGCAGTAGCGGGGGGACAGAAAATTCACCCCTCCACTTT.

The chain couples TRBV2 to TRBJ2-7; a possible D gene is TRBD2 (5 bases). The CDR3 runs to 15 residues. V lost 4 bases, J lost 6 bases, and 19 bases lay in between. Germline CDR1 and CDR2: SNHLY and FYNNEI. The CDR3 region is CASSGRESRSGEQYV. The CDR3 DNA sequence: TGTGCCAGCAGTGGTAGGGAGTCCCGTTCGGGCGAGCAGTACGTC.

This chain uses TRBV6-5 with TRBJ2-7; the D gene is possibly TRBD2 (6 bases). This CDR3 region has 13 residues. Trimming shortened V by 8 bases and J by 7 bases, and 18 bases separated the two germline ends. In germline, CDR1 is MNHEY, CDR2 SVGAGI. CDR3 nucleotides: TGTGCCAGCGCCTCGGGCTGGGACTTGGAGCAGTACTTC. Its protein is CASASGWDLEQYF.

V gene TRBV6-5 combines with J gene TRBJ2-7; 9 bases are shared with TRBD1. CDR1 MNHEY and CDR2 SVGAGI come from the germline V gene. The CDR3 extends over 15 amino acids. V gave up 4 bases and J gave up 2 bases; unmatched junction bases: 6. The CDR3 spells CASSSGWTGAYEQYF. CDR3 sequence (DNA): TGTGCCAGCAGTTCCGGATGGACAGGGGCCTACGAGCAGTACTTC.